These 13 T cell receptor beta chains came from one sample sequenced in a study of blood T cells in healthy people across ages. The second PCR ran about 6 to 12 cycles with a sample-barcoded 5' primer and J-beta primers. TCRdb called the 5' RACE reads again in MiXCR, with one record for every CDR3 protein. The repertoire includes over 600,000 distinct CDR3 sequences, about 47% of them detected once, and roughly 20% sits in the top ten. Source material: blood. The receptors were sampled from an elderly man in good health.

This chain uses TRBV29-1 with TRBJ2-5, with D unclear. With the DNA end fitting TRBJ2-7 better, the J assignment may be wrong. The CDR3 loop spans 11 amino acids. Germline-derived CDR1 and CDR2 are SQVTM and ANQGSEA. CDR3 nucleotides: TGCAGCGTTCGGACCGCAATCGAGCAGTACTTC. Translation gives CSVRTAIEQYF.

This clonotype was observed a handful of times. The J gene is TRBJ1-1, the V gene TRBV2; D call uncertain. In germline, CDR1 is SNHLY, CDR2 FYNNEI. Trimming pared 6 bases from V and 5 bases from J, leaving 13 bases between. CDR3 length: 13 residues. CDR3 sequence: CASRESPGTEAFF. The CDR3 nucleotides read TGTGCCAGCAGAGAATCCCCCGGGACTGAAGCTTTCTTT.

The chain carries TRBV27 and TRBJ2-1, with 7 bases aligning to TRBD2. The CDR3 contains 14 residues. Per the germline V gene, CDR1 is MNHEY and CDR2 is SMNVEV (reference sequence). The V gene end was trimmed by 3 bases and the J gene end by 7 bases; junction bases not matched to a gene: 6. CDR3 DNA sequence: TGTGCCAGCAGTTTTTTCTCCGGGGGGAATGAGCAGTTCTTC. Residues: CASSFFSGGNEQFF.

A few counts support this clonotype. This may be a read error: a much more frequent sequence differs by one nucleotide. The chain carries TRBV10-3 and TRBJ2-5; the match to TRBD2 covers 9 bases. The CDR3 runs 13 residues. The V segment lost 8 bases and the J segment 11 bases; nucleotides outside the gene matches: 12. Germline assignment: CDR1 ENHRY and CDR2 SYGVKD. This CDR3 is CAIRRLADNEQYF. Here the CDR3 DNA reads TGTGCCATCCGCAGACTAGCGGACAATGAGCAGTACTTC.

This clonotype was observed a handful of times. The V call is TRBV27, the J call TRBJ2-1; 9 positions agree with TRBD2. The DNA end is more similar to TRBJ2-7, so the J call may be wrong. CDR1 MNHEY and CDR2 SMNVEV come from the germline V gene (reference sequence). CDR3 length: 15 amino acids. The CDR3 sequence is CASSLRLAAYNEQYF. The CDR3 DNA follows: TGTGCCAGCAGTTTAAGACTAGCGGCCTACAATGAGCAGTACTTC.

A single count supports this clonotype. The V call is TRBV20-1, the J call TRBJ2-1; 8 bases agree with TRBD2. Germline-derived CDR1 and CDR2 are DFQATT and SNEGSKA (reference sequence). The V and J ends lost 5 bases and 12 bases, in that order; junction bases with no gene match: 15. The CDR3 loop spans 14 amino acids. In DNA form, the CDR3 reads TGCAGTGCTCCTCCGGGACTAGGGGTAGTCGGGCAGTTCTTC. This translates into CSAPPGLGVVGQFF.

CDR3 residues: CASSTGQGPTGEQYF. The CDR3 DNA reads as TGCGCCAGCAGCACAGGGCAGGGGCCAACGGGAGAGCAGTACTTC. This chain connects TRBV4-3 to TRBJ2-7; possible D gene TRBD1, 6 bases. Per the germline V gene, CDR1 is LGHNA and CDR2 is YSLEER. This CDR3 is built from 15 residues. Trimming stripped 5 bases from V and 7 bases from J, with 21 bases between.

This chain joins TRBV28 and TRBJ2-3, with 11 bases lining up with TRBD1. From germline, CDR1 is MDHEN and CDR2 SYDVKM. There are 15 residues in the CDR3. The trim removed 6 bases at V and 4 bases at J, leaving 6 bases unmatched. The CDR3, as DNA: TGTGCCAGCAGCAGGACAGGGGGCGGTTCAGATACGCAGTATTTT. Protein: CASSRTGGGSDTQYF.

This chain uses TRBV14 with TRBJ1-2; the D is unclear. This CDR3 has 13 amino acids. Looked up from germline, CDR1 is SGHDN and CDR2 is FVKESK. With 0 bases removed from V and 4 bases from J, the gap between germline ends came to 6 bases. This CDR3 is CASSQETAYGYTF. CDR3 sequence (DNA): TGTGCCAGCAGCCAAGAAACAGCCTATGGCTACACCTTC.

In regard to this clonotype: A single base separates this from a much larger clone, so it may be a read error. The V and J genes are TRBV28 and TRBJ2-6, with D possibly matching TRBD1 (6 bases). V was pared by 5 bases and J by 3 bases, with 17 bases between. Per germline, CDR1 MDHEN and CDR2 SYDVKM. This CDR3 is 17 amino acids long. The CDR3 sequence is CASSPMDSWGGANVLTF. Written as DNA, the CDR3 is TGTGCCAGCAGTCCTATGGACAGTTGGGGTGGGGCCAACGTCCTGACTTTC.

The V and J genes are TRBV14 and TRBJ1-5; 7 bases line up with TRBD1. The CDR3 runs to 13 residues. Germline values: CDR1 SGHDN, CDR2 FVKESK. The V gene end was trimmed by 5 bases and the J gene end by 7 bases; junction bases not matched to a gene: 5. CDR3 bases: TGTGCCAGCAGCTTCGGGACAGAGCAGCCCCAGCATTTT. It translates to CASSFGTEQPQHF.

A few counts support this clonotype. The genes are TRBV4-2 and TRBJ2-7; 9 nucleotides align to TRBD2. This CDR3 spans 16 amino acids. Germline values: CDR1 LGHNA, CDR2 YNFKEQ. V trimming: 3 bases; J trimming: 7 bases; junction bases outside the gene matches: 13. The CDR3 region has the DNA TGTGCCAGCAGCCACGTAGCGGGAGTTACCTACAATGAGCAGTACTTC. It is translated as CASSHVAGVTYNEQYF.

This clonotype was seen at least ten times. V is TRBV12-3 or TRBV12-4 and J is TRBJ2-7; D may be TRBD2 (6 bases). CDR3 length equals 14 residues. Trimming took 3 bases from V and 1 from J, leaving 10 bases between them. CDR3 in DNA: TGTGCCAGCAGTTTGATGACTAGTTCCTACGAGCAGTACTTC. Protein product: CASSLMTSSYEQYF.